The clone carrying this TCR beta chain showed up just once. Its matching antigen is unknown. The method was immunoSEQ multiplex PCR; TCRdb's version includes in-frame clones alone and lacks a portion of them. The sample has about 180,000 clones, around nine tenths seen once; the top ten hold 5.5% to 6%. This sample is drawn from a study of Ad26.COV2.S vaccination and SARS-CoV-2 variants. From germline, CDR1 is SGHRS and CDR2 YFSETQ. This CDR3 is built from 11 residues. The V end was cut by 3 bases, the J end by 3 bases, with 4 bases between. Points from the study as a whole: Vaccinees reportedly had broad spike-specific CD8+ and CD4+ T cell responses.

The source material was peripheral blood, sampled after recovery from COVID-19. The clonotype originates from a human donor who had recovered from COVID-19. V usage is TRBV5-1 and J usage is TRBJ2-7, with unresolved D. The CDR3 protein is CASSSVYEQYF. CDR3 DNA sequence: TGCGCCAGCAGCTCCGTCTACGAGCAGTACTTC.